Reported below is one T cell receptor (beta chain). Its antigen is currently unknown. The data were taken from a study of T cell responses to AZD1222 COVID-19 vaccine. The data were produced by immunoSEQ multiplex PCR, yet TCRdb's version contains in-frame clones alone and is incomplete. The sample lists some 100,000 clones; about 87% were seen once. Notes on the study in general: It should be noted that donors were predominantly white British and more often female, and clonal diversity was possibly underestimated.

Trimming left V 3 bases short and J 8 bases short, with 18 bases between. CDR3 length: 15 amino acids. Germline CDR1 is SGDLS and CDR2 is YYNGEE. The source of this sequence is an adult in good health. J is TRBJ2-4 and V is TRBV9, with D possibly matching TRBD2 (6 bases). The sample was peripheral blood, taken on day 0 of AZD1222 vaccination. The CDR3 DNA is TGTGCCAGCAGCGCCTCCGGGACCGGAGGGGACATTCAGTACTTC. Protein: CASSASGTGGDIQYF.